This TCR beta chain was profiled in a study of memory CD4+ T cells and cytomegalovirus serostatus. Single viable CD3+CD4+CD8-CD45RO+ cells were sorted as the memory CD4+ T cells. V lost 10 bases and J 5 bases, leaving 12 bases between the germline ends. The CDR3 has 12 residues. Per the germline V gene, CDR1 is ENHRY and CDR2 is SYGVKD. As for this clone: Its antigen is undetermined.

Study results and caveats: Of 164 reported CMV TCRbeta sequences, 65 to 85 were found in memory CD4+ repertoires.

TCRdb's table, derived via immunoSEQ multiplex PCR, lists solely in-frame clones and lacks some. This sample has 75,000 to 90,000 clones; 80% occur once, and the top ten carry around 0.78%. The gene calls are TRBV10-3 and TRBJ1-5; D possibly corresponds to TRBD1 (6 bases). This TCR was recovered from an adult in good health and CMV-seronegative. Sequenced material: memory CD4+ T cells from blood. The DNA for the CDR3 is TGTGCCACCAGGGGCCTGGATCAGCCCCAGCATTTT. Residues: CATRGLDQPQHF.